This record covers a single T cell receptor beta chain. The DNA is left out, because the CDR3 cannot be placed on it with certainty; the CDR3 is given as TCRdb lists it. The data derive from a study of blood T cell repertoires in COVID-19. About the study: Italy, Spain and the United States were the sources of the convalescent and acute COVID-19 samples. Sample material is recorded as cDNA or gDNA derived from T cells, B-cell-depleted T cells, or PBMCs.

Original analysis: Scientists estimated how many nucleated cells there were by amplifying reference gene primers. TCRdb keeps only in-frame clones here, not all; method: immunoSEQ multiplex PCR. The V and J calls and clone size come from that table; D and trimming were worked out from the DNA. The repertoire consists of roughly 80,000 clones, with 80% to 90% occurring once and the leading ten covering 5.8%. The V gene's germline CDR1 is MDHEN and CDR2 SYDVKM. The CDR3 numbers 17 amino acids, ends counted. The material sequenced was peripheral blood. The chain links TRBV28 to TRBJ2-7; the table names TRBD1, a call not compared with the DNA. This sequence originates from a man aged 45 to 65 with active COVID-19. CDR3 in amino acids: CASSSSITPGQTYEQYF.